This passage covers 32 T cell receptor beta chains from one sample sequenced in a study of CD8+CD57+ T cells in acquired aplastic anemia. CDR3 and TCR beta VDJ profiling relied on genomic DNA as the template. TCRdb itself ran the reads through MiXCR, one entry per CDR3 protein. The top ten hold approximately 1% of the sample, which has about 160,000 distinct CDR3 sequences, around 45% seen once. The sequencing input was sorted CD4+, CD8+, or CD8+CD57+ T cells (not recorded which) from PBMCs. All receptors derive from a human donor in good health.

This clonotype was seen repeatedly, ten times or more. V and J are TRBV15 and TRBJ1-2, with a weak D call TRBD1 (6 bases). The CDR3 spans 16 residues. Germline CDR1 and CDR2: LNHNV and YYDKDF (reference sequence). V dropped 2 bases and J dropped 6 bases, with 19 bases sitting between them. CDR3: CATSRFKTGTRNGYTF. CDR3 DNA: TGTGCCACCAGCAGATTTAAGACCGGGACAAGAAATGGCTACACCTTC.

This clonotype was picked up many times. The V and J genes are TRBV7-6 and TRBJ2-7; TRBD2 matches at 7 bases. This CDR3 is built from 16 residues. The germline CDR1 and CDR2 sequences are SGHVS and FNYEAQ. V dropped 5 bases and J dropped 0; count of bases not matched to a gene: 10. The CDR3 here is CASSPPGGGFSYEQYF. CDR3 sequence (DNA): TGTGCCAGCAGCCCACCGGGGGGAGGATTCTCCTACGAGCAGTACTTC.

There are many counts of this clonotype. This chain joins TRBV15 and TRBJ1-2, with TRBD1 matching 7 bases. This CDR3 region has 15 residues. V lost 3 bases and J lost 0; bases outside the gene matches: 4. Germline V gene lookup returns CDR1 LNHNV and CDR2 YYDKDF (reference sequence). The CDR3, as DNA: TGTGCCACCAGCAGGGAGCAGGGGGCTAACTATGGCTACACCTTC. Protein product: CATSREQGANYGYTF.

This clonotype was seen a handful of times. V gene TRBV10-3 combines with J gene TRBJ1-1; tentative D call: TRBD1 (5 bases). The length of the CDR3 is 12 residues. Germline V gives CDR1 ENHRY, CDR2 SYGVKD. V lost 6 bases and J 6 bases, leaving 11 bases between the germline ends. The CDR3 nucleotides are TGTGCCATCAGATCAGGGAGCGCTGAAGCTTTCTTT. Its translation: CAIRSGSAEAFF.

Only a few counts were recorded for this clonotype. The chain is built from TRBV20-1 and TRBJ1-6; tentatively, D is TRBD1 (6 bases). V lost 3 bases and J 10 bases, leaving 25 bases between the germline ends. The germline V gene has CDR1 DFQATT and CDR2 SNEGSKA (reference sequence). This CDR3 has 17 residues. The CDR3 loop is CSARPPPLFDRNSPLHF. Here the CDR3 DNA reads TGCAGTGCTAGGCCCCCCCCCCTTTTCGACAGGAACTCACCCCTCCACTTT.

This clonotype was observed at least ten times. The chain links TRBV19 to TRBJ1-4; D is unclear. There are 13 residues in the CDR3. CDR1 and CDR2 (germline): LNHDA, SQIVND (reference sequence). Trimming stripped 7 bases from V and 5 bases from J, with 11 bases between. CDR3 in amino acids: CASNLQYNEKLFF. CDR3 DNA: TGTGCCAGTAATCTACAGTACAATGAAAAACTGTTTTTT.

This clonotype has more than one count but fewer than ten. Here the CDR3 reads CSARDTNSGNTIYF. CDR3 nucleotides: TGCAGTGCTAGGGACACAAACTCTGGAAACACCATATATTTT. The genes are TRBV20-1 and TRBJ1-3, with a weak D call TRBD1 (5 bases). Germline values: CDR1 DFQATT, CDR2 SNEGSKA (reference sequence). The CDR3 contains 14 residues. V gave up 3 bases and J gave up 0 bases, with 9 bases separating them.

CDR3 amino acids: CALLGTRRYEQYF. As DNA, the CDR3 is TGTGCCCTTTTGGGGACTAGGCGCTACGAGCAGTACTTC. J is TRBJ2-7 and V is TRBV2; TRBD2 matches 8 bases. The CDR3 covers 13 residues. The V gene's germline CDR1 is SNHLY and CDR2 FYNNEI. V lost 11 bases and J lost 3; bases outside the gene matches: 9. Complete variable domain (other parts from reference TRBV2 and TRBJ2-7): EPEVTQTPSHQVTQMGQEVILRCVPISNHLYFYWYRQILGQKVEFLVSFYNNEISEKSEIFDDQFSVERPDGSNFTLKIRSTKLEDSAMYFCALLGTRRYEQYFGPGTRLTVT.

The V call is TRBV19, the J call TRBJ1-2; TRBD1 agrees at 8 bases. The CDR3 contains 14 residues. Germline CDR1 is LNHDA and CDR2 is SQIVND (reference sequence). The V and J ends lost 6 bases and 3 bases, in that order; junction bases with no gene match: 6. The CDR3 DNA reads TGTGCCAGTAGCCGGGGACAGGAACACTATGGCTACACCTTC. Its protein is CASSRGQEHYGYTF.

The rearrangement joins TRBV30 to TRBJ1-1; D ambiguous. The germline V and J ends were trimmed by 2 bases and 3 bases, with 7 bases remaining between them. This CDR3 spans 12 amino acids. Germline V CDR1 and CDR2: GTSNPN, SVGIG (reference sequence). This CDR3 is CAWSRDDTEAFF. CDR3 coding DNA: TGTGCCTGGAGTAGGGATGACACTGAAGCTTTCTTT.

The table lists this clonotype with a few counts. The V call is TRBV2, the J call TRBJ2-4, with TRBD2 matching over 8 bases. CDR3 length equals 15 residues. V lost 6 bases to trimming and J lost 0 bases; unmatched junction nucleotides: 4. Germline V gene lookup returns CDR1 SNHLY and CDR2 FYNNEI. The CDR3 protein is CASRAAGAAKNIQYF. The CDR3 coding sequence is TGTGCCAGCAGGGCAGCGGGGGCAGCCAAAAACATTCAGTACTTC.

The genes are TRBV30 and TRBJ2-3; TRBD2 is a possible D gene (6 bases). This CDR3 contains 16 residues. Germline lookup yields CDR1 GTSNPN and CDR2 SVGIG (reference sequence). V lost 8 bases and J 0 bases, leaving 21 bases between the germline ends. The DNA of the CDR3 is TGTGCCAGTGGGGCAGTCGGGGGTCCTAGCACAGATACGCAGTATTTT. As protein: CASGAVGGPSTDTQYF.

This clonotype was recorded many times. In DNA form, the CDR3 reads TGTGCCAGCAGCGTAGACTCTAGCACAGATACGCAGTATTTT. It yields the protein CASSVDSSTDTQYF. The rearrangement uses TRBV9 and TRBJ2-3; D remains unclear. Trimming took 0 bases from V and 0 from J, leaving 5 bases between them. Germline lookup yields CDR1 SGDLS and CDR2 YYNGEE. The CDR3 has 14 residues. The complete variable domain, with remaining parts taken from reference TRBV9 and TRBJ2-3, reads DSGVTQTPKHLITATGQRVTLRCSPRSGDLSVYWYQQSLDQGLQFLIQYYNGEERAKGNILERFSAQQFPDLHSELNLSSLELGDSALYFCASSVDSSTDTQYFGPGTRLTVL.

About this clonotype: At one end the junction does not follow the germline gene, possibly because of a read error. The chain uses TRBV10-2 and TRBJ2-2; the D gene is possibly TRBD2 (5 bases). Germline V lookup: CDR1 WSHSY, CDR2 SAAADI. The CDR3 loop spans 14 amino acids. CDR3 DNA sequence: TGTGCCAGCAACCAGGACTTGGGCCCCGAGGAGCTGTTTTTT. This sequence encodes CASNQDLGPEELFF.

The chain links TRBV6-1 to TRBJ1-2, with D possibly TRBD1 on 5 matching bases. The CDR3 has 15 amino acids. Germline V gene lookup returns CDR1 MNHNS and CDR2 SASEGT. Trimming cost V 4 bases and J 2 bases, with 14 bases left between them. The CDR3 coding sequence is TGTGCCAGCAGTGGCGGAGTCAGGGTCAACTATGGCTACACCTTC. Translated, it gives CASSGGVRVNYGYTF.

V is TRBV20-1 and J is TRBJ2-7, with D possibly being TRBD1 (5 bases). This CDR3 region has 15 residues. Trimming shortened V by 6 bases and J by 4 bases, and 22 bases separated the two germline ends. Germline V gene sequence: CDR1 DFQATT, CDR2 SNEGSKA (reference sequence). Written as DNA, the CDR3 is TGCAGTGCCAGCTCACCCGGTGCGCAGGGTTACGAGCAGTACTTC. This translates into CSASSPGAQGYEQYF.

The chain combines TRBV20-1 with TRBJ1-1; D unresolved. The CDR3 spans 19 residues. Trimming left V 4 bases short and J 4 bases short, with 31 bases between. Germline V lookup: CDR1 DFQATT, CDR2 SNEGSKA (reference sequence). The CDR3 sequence: CSANGPGSLIGQWSTEAFF. The CDR3, as DNA: TGCAGTGCTAACGGGCCGGGCAGCTTGATCGGGCAATGGAGCACTGAAGCTTTCTTT.

CDR3 sequence (DNA): TGCGCCAGCAGCCAAGTCCCGGACAGGGATTACGAGCAGTACTTC. Its translation is CASSQVPDRDYEQYF. The V gene is TRBV4-1, the J gene TRBJ2-7, with 8 bases aligning to TRBD1. Germline trimming cut 1 base from V and 4 bases from J; bases unmatched to any gene: 6. Germline V lookup: CDR1 MGHRA, CDR2 YSYEKL. The length of the CDR3 is 15 residues.

Note on this clonotype: The junction differs from germline at one of its ends, possibly a read error. The J gene is TRBJ1-6, the V gene TRBV20-1, with TRBD1 as a possible D gene (6 bases). The germline gives CDR1 DFQATT, CDR2 SNEGSKA (reference sequence). There are 13 residues in the CDR3. This CDR3 is CSARGTADSPPHF. The CDR3 DNA reads as TGCAGTGCTAGAGGGACAGCCGATTCACCCCCCCACTTT.

V gene TRBV5-1 combines with J gene TRBJ1-1; 7 bases are shared with TRBD1. Germline V gene lookup returns CDR1 SGHRS and CDR2 YFSETQ. The CDR3 extends over 16 amino acids. V lost 4 bases, J lost 1 base, and 10 bases stayed unmatched. The DNA for the CDR3 is TGCGCCAGCAGCCCGAGGACAGGTGATGGGAACACTGAAGCTTTCTTT. Its protein product is CASSPRTGDGNTEAFF.

The sample holds a few counts of this clonotype. CDR3 nucleotides: TGCAGCGTTTCTCCTGGGGGAGACACTGAAGCTTTCTTT. Amino acids: CSVSPGGDTEAFF. The rearrangement uses TRBV29-1 and TRBJ1-1; possibly TRBD1 for D (5 bases). The germline V gene encodes CDR1 SQVTM and CDR2 ANQGSEA. V shed 5 bases and J shed 3 bases, with 13 bases lying between them. The CDR3 totals 13 residues.

This chain joins TRBV7-9 and TRBJ1-2; D gene unclear. Germline V lookup: CDR1 SEHNR, CDR2 FQNEAQ (reference sequence). The CDR3 covers 13 residues. V lost 5 bases, J lost 4 bases, and 11 bases lay in between. The CDR3 coding sequence is TGTGCCAGCAGCCTAGACGGGCCCTATGGCTACACCTTC. This gives the protein CASSLDGPYGYTF.

This sequence joins TRBV7-6 and TRBJ2-7; D possibly corresponds to TRBD1 (5 bases). Germline V gives CDR1 SGHVS, CDR2 FNYEAQ. This CDR3 contains 15 residues. Trimming stripped 3 bases from V and 1 base from J, with 13 bases between. DNA of the CDR3: TGTGCCAGCAGCTTGGACACCACAACTTCCTACGAGCAGTACTTC. Encoded protein: CASSLDTTTSYEQYF.

The rearrangement joins TRBV6-2 or TRBV6-3 to TRBJ2-1; 11 nucleotides agree with TRBD2. Trimming took 4 bases from V and 12 from J; bases not matched to a gene: 11. CDR1 and CDR2 (germline): MNHEY, SVGEGT. The CDR3 consists of 15 residues. The CDR3 sequence is CASSSGLAEGKWQFF. In DNA, the CDR3 is TGTGCCAGCAGTTCGGGACTAGCGGAGGGTAAATGGCAGTTCTTC.

The rearrangement joins TRBV9 to TRBJ1-2; D is undetermined. The CDR3 has 14 amino acids. Germline lookup yields CDR1 SGDLS and CDR2 YYNGEE. The V end was cut by 3 bases, the J end by 6 bases, with 15 bases between. CDR3 loop: CASSAPTGSDGYTF. As DNA, the CDR3 is TGTGCCAGCAGCGCCCCCACGGGTAGCGATGGCTACACCTTC.

This clonotype came up many times. The chain's CDR3 is CASSHGQNNSPLHF. Written as DNA, the CDR3 is TGTGCCAGCAGCCATGGACAGAATAATTCACCCCTCCACTTT. The chain uses TRBV3-1 and TRBJ1-6, with D maybe TRBD1 (6 bases). Trimming shortened V by 3 bases and J by 5 bases, and 8 bases separated the two germline ends. The CDR3 covers 14 residues. From germline, CDR1 is LGHDT and CDR2 YNNKEL (reference sequence).

The chain employs TRBV3-1 and TRBJ2-7; 11 bases match TRBD2. Germline-derived CDR1 and CDR2 are LGHDT and YNNKEL (reference sequence). The CDR3 has 16 amino acids. The junction had 5 bases not matched to a gene; V was cut back by 1 base and J by 3 bases. CDR3 loop: CASSQVVAGGLYEQYF. CDR3 DNA sequence: TGTGCCAGCAGCCAAGTCGTAGCGGGAGGGCTCTACGAGCAGTACTTC.

This clonotype showed up many times. The chain joins TRBV7-3 to TRBJ2-1, with D possibly matching TRBD2 (6 bases). This CDR3 region has 15 residues. Germline lookup yields CDR1 SGHTA and CDR2 FQGTGA. The V and J ends lost 0 bases and 4 bases respectively, with 10 bases between them. The CDR3 is CASSLTLAGYNEQFF. For the CDR3, the DNA is TGTGCCAGCAGCTTAACCCTTGCGGGGTACAATGAGCAGTTCTTC.

The chain carries TRBV2 and TRBJ1-3; D gene unclear. The V and J ends lost 5 bases and 2 bases respectively, with 4 bases between them. The length of the CDR3 is 12 residues. Germline V gene sequence: CDR1 SNHLY, CDR2 FYNNEI. As DNA, the CDR3 is TGTGCCAGCAGTTTTACTGGAAACACCATATATTTT. It specifies CASSFTGNTIYF.

This clonotype has at least ten counts. The chain employs TRBV20-1 and TRBJ2-5, with D unresolved. The CDR3 consists of 11 residues. Trimming removed 4 bases at V and 4 bases at J, with 7 bases between. The germline V gene encodes CDR1 DFQATT and CDR2 SNEGSKA (reference sequence). CDR3 amino acids: CSANRRETQYF. CDR3 DNA: TGCAGTGCTAACCGCCGAGAGACCCAGTACTTC.

In the case of this clonotype: Given a much more abundant clone one base away, this may be a read error. The rearrangement joins TRBV5-1 to TRBJ2-5; D is uncertain. Germline V CDR1 and CDR2: SGHRS, YFSETQ. The CDR3 has 11 amino acids. This chain's CDR3 is CASSVQGTQYF. CDR3 sequence (DNA): TGCGCCAGCAGCGTGCAAGGGACCCAGTACTTC.

Concerning this clonotype itself: One end of the junction varies from germline; a read error may be responsible. The chain employs TRBV7-7 and TRBJ2-5; tentatively, D is TRBD1 (5 bases). Germline V gene data show CDR1 as SSHAT and CDR2 as FNYEAQ (reference sequence). CDR3 length: 15 residues. The CDR3 bases are TGTGCTAGCAGCTTAGACCCGGCAGGGCTGGAGACCCAGTACTTC. Translated: CASSLDPAGLETQYF.